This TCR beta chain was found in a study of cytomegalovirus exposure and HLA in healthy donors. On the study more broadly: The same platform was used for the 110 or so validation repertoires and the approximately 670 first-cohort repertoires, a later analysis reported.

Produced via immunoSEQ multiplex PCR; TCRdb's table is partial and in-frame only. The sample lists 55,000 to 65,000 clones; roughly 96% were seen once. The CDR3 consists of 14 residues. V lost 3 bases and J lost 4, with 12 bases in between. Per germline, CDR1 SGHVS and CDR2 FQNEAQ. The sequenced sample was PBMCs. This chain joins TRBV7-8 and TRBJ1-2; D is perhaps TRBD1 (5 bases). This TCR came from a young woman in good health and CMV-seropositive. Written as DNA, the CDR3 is TGTGCCAGCAGCTTGATTTTCGACAGCTATGGCTACACCTTC. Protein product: CASSLIFDSYGYTF.